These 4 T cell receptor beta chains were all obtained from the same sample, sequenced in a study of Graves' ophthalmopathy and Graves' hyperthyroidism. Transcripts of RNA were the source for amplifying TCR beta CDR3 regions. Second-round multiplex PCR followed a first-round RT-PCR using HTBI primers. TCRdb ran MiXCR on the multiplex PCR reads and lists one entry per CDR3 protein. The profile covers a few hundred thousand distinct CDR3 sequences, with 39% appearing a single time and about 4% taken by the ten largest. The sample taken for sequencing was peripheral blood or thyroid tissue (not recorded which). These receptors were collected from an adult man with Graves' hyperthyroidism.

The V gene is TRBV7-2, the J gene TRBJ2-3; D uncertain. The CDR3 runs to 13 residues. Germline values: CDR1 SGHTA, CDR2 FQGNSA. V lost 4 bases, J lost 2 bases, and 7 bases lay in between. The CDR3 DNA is TGTGCCAGCAGCTCCCCCCCCACAGATACGCAGTATTTT. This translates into CASSSPPTDTQYF.

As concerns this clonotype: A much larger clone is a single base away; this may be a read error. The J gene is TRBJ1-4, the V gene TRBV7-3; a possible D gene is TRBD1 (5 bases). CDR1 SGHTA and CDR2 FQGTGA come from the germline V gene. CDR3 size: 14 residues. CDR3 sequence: CASSFEGMGEKLVF. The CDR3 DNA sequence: TGTGCCAGCAGCTTTGAGGGGATGGGGGAAAAACTGGTTTTT.

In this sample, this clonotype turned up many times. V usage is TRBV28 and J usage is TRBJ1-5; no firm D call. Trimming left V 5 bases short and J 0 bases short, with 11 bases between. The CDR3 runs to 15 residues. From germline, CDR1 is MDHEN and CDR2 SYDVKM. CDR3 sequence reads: CASSGMDHSNQPQHF. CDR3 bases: TGTGCCAGCAGTGGGATGGACCATAGCAATCAGCCCCAGCATTTT.

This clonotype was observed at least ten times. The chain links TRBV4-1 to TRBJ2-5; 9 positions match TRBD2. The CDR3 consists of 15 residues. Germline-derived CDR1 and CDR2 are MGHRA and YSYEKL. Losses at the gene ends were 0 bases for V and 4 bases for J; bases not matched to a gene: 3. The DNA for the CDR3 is TGCGCCAGCAGCCAAGAGCTAGCGGGACCAGAGACCCAGTACTTC. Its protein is CASSQELAGPETQYF.